These T cell receptor beta chains were read from a single sample in a study of CD4 T cells in relation to SARS-CoV-2 and coronaviruses. Repertoires were generated with immunoSEQ multiplex PCR, while TCRdb's copy carries only in-frame clones and drops some. The data contain some 65,000 clones, about 90% of them seen just once; the ten biggest clones take up more than 1.5%. The sample was memory CD4+ T cells from PBMCs. These receptor sequences come from a human donor in good health. Each CDR3 is given with its conserved first and last residue. Each record gives: D gene, J gene, clone size, V gene, CDR3 DNA, CDR3 protein. A D gene is named only where the DNA matches it firmly. Expanded clones are given a class, and other clones once, few, many or no size at all.

NA	TRBJ2-2	NA	TRBV3-1/TRBV3-2	TGTGCCAGCAGCCAATTTGACGGGGAGCTGTTTTTT	CASSQFDGELFF
NA	TRBJ1-2	NA	TRBV19	TGTGCCAGTACCTCTAGGACAGTCTATGGCTACACCTTC	CASTSRTVYGYTF
NA	TRBJ1-5	NA	TRBV3-1/TRBV3-2	TGTGCCAGCAGCCAAGATGGGTCAGGCCGCCAGCCCCAGCATTTT	CASSQDGSGRQPQHF
TRBD1	TRBJ2-1	NA	TRBV5-8	TGTGCCAGCAGACGCCGGGACAGGGGGCAGGATGAGCAGTTCTTC	CASRRRDRGQDEQFF
TRBD1	TRBJ1-2	NA	TRBV6-5	TGTGCCAGCAGTTACTTTCCCTTACAGGGGGCCGGTGGCTACACCTTC	CASSYFPLQGAGGYTF
NA	TRBJ2-5	NA	TRBV6-5	TGTGCCAGCATGGAATACCAAGAGACCCAGTACTTC	CASMEYQETQYF
NA	TRBJ2-7	NA	TRBV5-5	TGTGCCAGCAGCAAGAGCTCCTACGAGCAGTACTTC	CASSKSSYEQYF
NA	TRBJ1-1	once	TRBV19	TGTGCCAGTAGTATATCGTTCGGGGGGACTGAAGCTTTCTTT	CASSISFGGTEAFF
NA	TRBJ2-3	few	TRBV9	TGTGCCAGCAGCGTAGTTCGGGACGCAGATACGCAGTATTTT	CASSVVRDADTQYF
TRBD2	TRBJ2-5	NA	TRBV5-1	TGCGCCAGCAGCTTGGGAGGTAGCGGGAGTATTCTGGAGACCCAGTACTTC	CASSLGGSGSILETQYF
NA	TRBJ2-7	NA	TRBV27	TGTGCCAGCAGTAGTAGCCGGTTCAGTAGTGACGAGCAGTACTTC	CASSSSRFSSDEQYF
TRBD2	TRBJ2-2	NA	TRBV19	TGTGCCAGTAGTATGATCTGGAGGCGGGGGGGCCCCGGGGAGCTGTTTTTT	CASSMIWRRGGPGELFF
TRBD2	TRBJ2-1	NA	TRBV19	TGTGCCAGTAGTCGGACTAGCGGCCCCGTGAATGAGCAGTTCTTC	CASSRTSGPVNEQFF
NA	TRBJ2-5	NA	TRBV7-9	TGTGCCAGCAGCGGGGGGGCAGTCCAAGAGACCCAGTACTTC	CASSGGAVQETQYF
NA	TRBJ1-5	NA	TRBV19	TGTGCCAGTAGGACGGGGGCCGCGGGCAATCAGCCCCAGCATTTT	CASRTGAAGNQPQHF
NA	TRBJ1-5	NA	TRBV3-1/TRBV3-2	TGTGCCAGCAGCCACGGCAGGGGCAATCAGCCCCAGCATTTT	CASSHGRGNQPQHF
TRBD1	TRBJ1-4	NA	TRBV25-1	TGTGCCAGCAGTGGGTCCGGGACAGGGTTTGCAACTAATGAAAAACTGTTTTTT	CASSGSGTGFATNEKLFF
TRBD2	TRBJ2-7	NA	TRBV20-1	TGCAGTGCTAGTGATTATAGCGGGAGGGATTCCTACGAGCAGTACTTC	CSASDYSGRDSYEQYF
TRBD1	TRBJ1-6	NA	TRBV7-9	TGTGCCAGCAGCCAGACAGGGGGGAGTTCACCCCTCCACTTT	CASSQTGGSSPLHF
NA	TRBJ1-5	NA	TRBV21-1	TGTGCCAGCAGCAAAGTTCCTAACATAGGGGGACAGGAGTTTCAGCCCCAGCATTTT	CASSKVPNIGGQEFQPQHF
TRBD1	TRBJ1-5	NA	TRBV28	TGTGCCAGCAGTTTCAGGGGGCAGCCCCAGCATTTT	CASSFRGQPQHF
NA	TRBJ1-1	NA	TRBV6-5	TGTGCCAGCAGTTACAAAGGGTTTCACGCTTTCTTT	CASSYKGFHAFF
TRBD2	TRBJ2-1	NA	TRBV9	TGTGCCAGCAGCGTAGGGGTTAGCGGGAGGGTCTACAATGAGCAGTTCTTC	CASSVGVSGRVYNEQFF
NA	TRBJ2-3	NA	TRBV4-2	TGTGCCAGCAGCCAAGAGCGGGGCAGGTGGCGAGGGACAGATACGCAGTATTTT	CASSQERGRWRGTDTQYF
NA	TRBJ1-1	NA	TRBV5-4	TGTGCCAGCAGTTCGAAAAGTCAGGGGATGAACACTGAAGCTTTCTTT	CASSSKSQGMNTEAFF
NA	TRBJ1-4	NA	TRBV5-4	TGTGCCAGCAGCCGGGGAGGTGAAAAACTGTTTTTT	CASSRGGEKLFF
NA	TRBJ1-2	NA	TRBV30	TGTGCCTGGAGGCCGGGACCGACTCATGGCTACACCTTC	CAWRPGPTHGYTF
TRBD1	TRBJ2-7	NA	TRBV7-6	TGTGCCAGCAGCTTCGGGACAGTATCCTACGAGCAGTACTTC	CASSFGTVSYEQYF
TRBD1	TRBJ1-4	NA	TRBV19	TGTGCCAGTAGGGGGGGGGACAGGGTAAACGAAAAACTGTTTTTT	CASRGGDRVNEKLFF
TRBD2	TRBJ2-3	NA	TRBV18	TGTGCCAGCTCACCACAAGGGACTAGCGGGGTAGGCACAGATACGCAGTATTTT	CASSPQGTSGVGTDTQYF
TRBD2	TRBJ2-7	NA	TRBV30	TGTGCCTGGAGTCTTAAGGCTAGCGGATCCTACGAGCAGTACTTC	CAWSLKASGSYEQYF
TRBD1	TRBJ2-3	NA	TRBV5-1	TGCGCCAGCAGCCTGGGGACAGGGGGAACAGATACGCAGTATTTT	CASSLGTGGTDTQYF
NA	TRBJ2-6	few	TRBV10-3	TGTGCCATCAGTGTAAAGGATCCTGGGGCCAACGTCCTGACTTTC	CAISVKDPGANVLTF
NA	TRBJ1-1	NA	TRBV19	TGTGCCAGTAGTTCATGGACTGGGACTGAAGCTTTCTTT	CASSSWTGTEAFF
TRBD2	TRBJ2-1	NA	TRBV28	TGTGCCAGCAGTTCGCGACTAGCGGGATTGAATGAGCAGTTCTTC	CASSSRLAGLNEQFF
NA	TRBJ2-2	few	TRBV11-3	TGTGCCAGCAGCTTAGCCGGGGAGCTGTTTTTT	CASSLAGELFF
NA	TRBJ2-7	NA	TRBV29-1	TGCAGCGTTGAATTCCCATCAGGCAGGGAACGGTCCTACGCGCAGTACTTC	CSVEFPSGRERSYAQYF
NA	TRBJ1-5	NA	TRBV7-9	TGTGCCAGCAGCCCTGATCTACAGCCCCAGCATTTT	CASSPDLQPQHF
NA	TRBJ1-3	NA	TRBV5-4	TGTGCCAGCAGCTTGTGGGGGGGAAACACCATATATTTT	CASSLWGGNTIYF
NA	TRBJ2-2	NA	TRBV11-2	TGTGCCAGCAGCTTAACAGGGTCCACCGGGGAGCTGTTTTTT	CASSLTGSTGELFF
NA	TRBJ2-3	NA	TRBV6-4	TGTGCCAGCAGTGCGGAGGATCAGGGCACAGATACGCAGTATTTT	CASSAEDQGTDTQYF
NA	TRBJ2-3	NA	TRBV3-1/TRBV3-2	TGTGCCAGCAGCCAATATGGAGGGACACGATCGGATACGCAGTATTTT	CASSQYGGTRSDTQYF
NA	TRBJ2-3	NA	TRBV7-3	TGTGCCAGCAGTCTATCCGGGGGCACAGATACGCAGTATTTT	CASSLSGGTDTQYF
TRBD1	TRBJ2-2	NA	TRBV7-3	TGTGCCAGCAGCTTAGTAGGGGGCGCCGGCACCGGGGAGCTGTTTTTT	CASSLVGGAGTGELFF
NA	TRBJ2-5	few	TRBV18	TGTGCCAGCTCATCTTGGGGCCAAGAGACCCAGTACTTC	CASSSWGQETQYF
NA	TRBJ1-1	few	TRBV5-5	TGTGCCAGCAGCTTCTTATCGCCGCGGGCGCCTATGCGAGCTTTCTTT	CASSFLSPRAPMRAFF